Below, 18 T cell receptor beta chains from the same sample are listed, as sequenced in a study of T cell changes during pregnancy in multiple sclerosis. The method was immunoSEQ multiplex PCR; TCRdb's version includes in-frame clones alone and lacks a portion of them. The sample contains about 85,000 clones, roughly nine tenths of which appear only once. Sample: peripheral blood, taken in the first trimester of pregnancy. The receptors were sampled from a female donor with multiple sclerosis, enrolled in a pregnancy study.

This clone has a single count. The chain combines TRBV4-1 with TRBJ2-2; weak D call: TRBD2 (5 bases). From germline, CDR1 is MGHRA and CDR2 YSYEKL. V shed 5 bases and J shed 8 bases, with 12 bases lying between them. The CDR3 spans 13 residues. This CDR3 reads CASSRAGGGELFF. CDR3 nucleotide sequence: TGCGCCAGCAGCAGGGCAGGCGGGGGGGAGCTGTTTTTT.

The V call is TRBV21-1, the J call TRBJ1-3; TRBD1 is taken as the D call from the table, unchecked against the DNA. TRBV21-1 is annotated as a pseudogene. CDR3 size: 15 residues. The CDR3 loop reads CASLFGQASGNTIYF. In DNA, the CDR3 is TGTGCCAGTCTCTTTGGACAGGCGTCTGGAAACACCATATATTTT.

The V gene is TRBV5-1, the J gene TRBJ1-5; the D is unclear. This CDR3 comprises 13 residues. The germline V gene has CDR1 SGHRS and CDR2 YFSETQ. The V gene lost 4 bases and the J gene lost 2 bases, with 7 bases spanning the gap. The DNA of the CDR3 is TGCGCCAGCAGCCCCCGGGGCAATCAGCCCCAGCATTTT. It specifies CASSPRGNQPQHF.

CDR3 in DNA: TGTGCCAGCAGTGGGGGGGGTGGTCAGCCCCAGCATTTT. This translates into CASSGGGGQPQHF. The V call is TRBV28, the J call TRBJ1-5, with D possibly matching TRBD1 (5 bases). This CDR3 spans 13 amino acids. V lost 5 bases and J lost 6, with 11 bases in between. The germline V gene encodes CDR1 MDHEN and CDR2 SYDVKM.

The chain recombines TRBV7-2 with TRBJ2-5; D call uncertain. V was trimmed by 0 bases and J by 5 bases, leaving 7 bases between them. Germline-derived CDR1 and CDR2 are SGHTA and FQGNSA. The CDR3 has 13 residues. CDR3 bases: TGTGCCAGCAGCTTAGCTAGCACGGAGACCCAGTACTTC. This gives the protein CASSLASTETQYF.

This clone was seen just once. The chain combines TRBV14 with TRBJ2-7; 10 bases are shared with TRBD2. The CDR3 has 15 amino acids. Looked up from germline, CDR1 is SGHDN and CDR2 is FVKESK. V lost 7 bases and J lost 0; bases outside the gene matches: 6. CDR3 sequence reads: CASTNSGGYSYEQYF. DNA of the CDR3: TGTGCCAGCACCAATAGCGGGGGGTACTCCTACGAGCAGTACTTC.

The table lists this clone with a count of one. V and J are TRBV6-5 and TRBJ2-3; 10 bases agree with TRBD1. Germline values: CDR1 MNHEY, CDR2 SVGAGI. V dropped 8 bases and J dropped 6; count of bases not matched to a gene: 8. There are 14 residues in the CDR3. In DNA form, the CDR3 reads TGTGCCAGCGGAAAGACAGGGGGCGGGGATACGCAGTATTTT. This encodes CASGKTGGGDTQYF.

The chain uses TRBV5-1 and TRBJ2-3; 9 bases are shared with TRBD1. The CDR3 is made up of 15 amino acids. From germline, CDR1 is SGHRS and CDR2 YFSETQ. The ends lost 4 bases at V and 0 bases at J; junction bases unmatched: 3. The CDR3, as DNA: TGCGCCAGCAGCAGGGACAGGGCAAGCACAGATACGCAGTATTTT. Amino acid sequence: CASSRDRASTDTQYF.

The V call is TRBV27, the J call TRBJ2-3; 8 bases align to TRBD2. Germline CDR1 reads MNHEY; CDR2 reads SMNVEV (reference sequence). The J segment lost 1 base and the V segment lost 1 base, leaving 4 bases of the junction unmatched. The CDR3 is made up of 16 amino acids. The CDR3 sequence: CASSLWPAGGTDTQYF. The CDR3 region has the DNA TGTGCCAGCAGTTTATGGCCAGCGGGAGGCACAGATACGCAGTATTTT.

J is TRBJ2-7 and V is TRBV18; the D gene is possibly TRBD1 (6 bases). This CDR3 is 14 amino acids long. V lost 6 bases, J lost 0 bases, and 12 bases lay in between. CDR1 is KGHSH and CDR2 is LQKENI in the germline V gene. The CDR3 DNA sequence: TGTGCCAGCTCCCACGGACAGAGCTCCTACGAGCAGTACTTC. The encoded protein is CASSHGQSSYEQYF.

This clone was observed once. V gene TRBV7-3 combines with J gene TRBJ2-6; no clear D gene. Germline loops: CDR1 SGHTA, CDR2 FQGTGA. The CDR3 has 18 residues. Trimming removed 1 base from V and 4 bases from J, with 17 bases in between. The CDR3, as DNA: TGTGCCAGCAGCTTAAAAACGGGTGTAATGTCCGGGGCCAACGTCCTGACTTTC. Translating it yields CASSLKTGVMSGANVLTF.

The chain links TRBV27 to TRBJ2-2, with 7 bases lining up with TRBD2. The CDR3 runs 17 residues. The V and J ends lost 6 bases and 1 base, in that order; junction bases with no gene match: 11. Germline-derived CDR1 and CDR2 are MNHEY and SMNVEV (reference sequence). The CDR3 DNA follows: TGTGCCAGCAGCCGCGAACCCAGCGGGGTGAACACCGGGGAGCTGTTTTTT. Residues: CASSREPSGVNTGELFF.

The CDR3, as DNA: TGTGCCAGCAGCGAACAGGGGGCTGGGCCAAAACGGCAGTACTTC. Protein: CASSEQGAGPKRQYF. V gene TRBV7-9 combines with J gene TRBJ2-7; TRBD1 matches 9 bases. Losses at the gene ends were 5 bases for V and 9 bases for J; bases not matched to a gene: 14. The germline V gene has CDR1 SEHNR and CDR2 FQNEAQ (reference sequence). The CDR3 loop spans 15 amino acids.

This chain joins TRBV19 and TRBJ1-4; the match to TRBD1 covers 8 bases. This CDR3 has 15 residues. Germline CDR1 and CDR2: LNHDA and SQIVND (reference sequence). Trimming cost V 4 bases and J 2 bases; bases outside gene matches: 3. The CDR3 reads CASSTTGGTNEKLFF. DNA of the CDR3: TGTGCCAGTAGTACTACAGGGGGGACTAATGAAAAACTGTTTTTT.

V and J are TRBV29-1 and TRBJ2-7; 7 bases match TRBD2. The CDR3 spans 13 residues. Germline trimming cut 5 bases from V and 3 bases from J; bases unmatched to any gene: 7. Per the germline V gene, CDR1 is SQVTM and CDR2 is ANQGSEA. The CDR3 loop reads CSVRGGRFYEQYF. The CDR3 region has the DNA TGCAGCGTTCGGGGAGGGAGGTTCTACGAGCAGTACTTC.

DNA for the CDR3: TGTGCCGGAGGACAGGGAGGGCGAAGCAATCAGCCCCAGCATTTT. Its translation is CAGGQGGRSNQPQHF. The rearrangement joins TRBV28 to TRBJ1-5; TRBD1 aligns across 8 bases. Germline CDR1 and CDR2: MDHEN and SYDVKM. The CDR3 covers 15 residues. Losses at the gene ends were 11 bases for V and 1 base for J; bases not matched to a gene: 10.

V gene TRBV27 combines with J gene TRBJ1-6; D not certain. This CDR3 region has 15 residues. The V and J ends lost 0 bases and 4 bases respectively, with 7 bases between them. Germline assignment: CDR1 MNHEY and CDR2 SMNVEV (reference sequence). The CDR3: CASSLSGGYNSPLHF. As DNA, the CDR3 is TGTGCCAGCAGTTTATCAGGAGGATATAATTCACCCCTCCACTTT.

The chain carries TRBV28 and TRBJ1-5; possible D gene TRBD1, 6 bases. The CDR3 covers 14 residues. In germline, CDR1 is MDHEN, CDR2 SYDVKM. The ends were cut back, 6 bases at V and 0 bases at J, with 9 bases in the middle. The CDR3 loop reads CASRDRYSNQPQHF. The CDR3 DNA is TGTGCCAGCAGAGACAGGTATAGCAATCAGCCCCAGCATTTT.